Listed below are T cell receptor beta chains from one sample, sequenced in a study of OX40 agonist ivuxolimab in advanced cancers. Some clones are missing from TCRdb's copy, which holds only in-frame ones; the method was immunoSEQ multiplex PCR. The repertoire has more than 65,000 clones, approximately 89% of them found once; the top ten carry around 0.53%. The starting material was CD4+ or CD8+ T cells sorted from blood, obtained in a trial of the OX40 agonist ivuxolimab. The source is an adult with an advanced solid tumor such as melanoma, head and neck, liver or kidney cancer. Each CDR3 is given with its conserved first and last residue. D genes are given only for firm matches. Clone size is not always given. Where it is, it says once, few, many or a class for expanded clones.

size	V	D	J	CDR3	DNA
.	TRBV7-6	.	TRBJ1-4	CASSSTDANEKLFF	TGTGCCAGCAGCTCGACGGATGCTAATGAAAAACTGTTTTTT
.	TRBV30	.	TRBJ2-5	CAWSVLRGGETQYF	TGTGCCTGGAGTGTACTGAGAGGAGGTGAGACCCAGTACTTC
once	TRBV7-9	.	TRBJ1-1	CASSLEEDTEAFF	TGTGCCAGCAGCTTAGAGGAGGACACTGAAGCTTTCTTT
.	TRBV2	.	TRBJ1-4	CASRTEVAEKLFF	TGTGCCAGCAGGACGGAGGTTGCAGAAAAACTGTTTTTT
.	TRBV10-3	.	TRBJ1-5	CAITGDSNQPQHF	TGTGCCATCACCGGGGACAGCAATCAGCCCCAGCATTTT
.	TRBV7-2	.	TRBJ1-2	CASSLDRAGGYTF	TGTGCCAGCAGCTTAGACAGGGCTGGCGGCTACACCTTC
.	TRBV18	.	TRBJ2-2	CASSPPGTGELFF	TGTGCCAGCTCACCACCGGGCACCGGGGAGCTGTTTTTT
.	TRBV7-3	.	TRBJ1-3	CASSYGGAGNTIYF	TGTGCCAGCAGCTACGGGGGAGCTGGAAACACCATATATTTT
once	TRBV5-1	.	TRBJ1-6	CASSSGTMGSPLHF	TGCGCCAGCAGCTCCGGGACCATGGGTTCACCCCTCCACTTT
once	TRBV5-1	TRBD1	TRBJ1-2	CASSLRGPANYGYTF	TGCGCCAGCAGCTTGAGGGGGCCCGCTAACTATGGCTACACCTTC
once	TRBV7-9	.	TRBJ1-3	CTSSLSGNTIYF	TGTACCAGCAGCCTCTCTGGAAACACCATATATTTT
.	TRBV10-2	.	TRBJ2-1	CASSLFSLDNEQFF	TGCGCCAGCAGTCTCTTCTCCCTCGACAATGAGCAGTTCTTC
.	TRBV7-8	.	TRBJ2-7	CASSPREGTYEQYF	TGTGCCAGCAGCCCCCGTGAGGGTACCTACGAGCAGTACTTC
few	TRBV7-8	.	TRBJ1-2	CASSLGNRDYGYTF	TGTGCCAGCAGCTTAGGGAACAGAGACTATGGCTACACCTTC
.	TRBV11-2	.	TRBJ2-5	CASSPAETQYF	TGTGCCAGCAGCCCGGCGGAGACCCAGTACTTC
.	TRBV18	.	TRBJ2-3	CASSPGGPTDTQYF	TGTGCCAGCTCACCGGGTGGTCCCACAGATACGCAGTATTTT
.	TRBV9	.	TRBJ1-2	CASSAGYGGYTF	TGTGCCAGCAGCGCGGGTTACGGGGGCTACACCTTC
.	TRBV2	.	TRBJ2-7	CASSEQSYEQYF	TGTGCCAGCAGTGAACAGTCCTACGAGCAGTACTTC
.	TRBV5-6	.	TRBJ1-5	CASSYRGPGQFMSQHF	TGTGCCAGCAGCTACCGGGGGCCCGGGCAGTTTATGTCCCAGCATTTT
.	TRBV28	TRBD1	TRBJ1-2	CASSEGGQGTLNYGYTF	TGTGCCAGCAGTGAAGGGGGACAGGGTACTTTGAACTATGGCTACACCTTC
.	TRBV5-5	.	TRBJ2-3	CASSLVATTDTQYF	TGTGCCAGCAGCTTGGTAGCCACCACAGATACGCAGTATTTT
.	TRBV4-1	.	TRBJ1-6	CASSQEGQVWSPLHF	TGCGCCAGCAGCCAAGAAGGGCAGGTCTGGTCACCCCTCCACTTT
.	TRBV5-1	.	TRBJ2-3	CASSDGTLTDTQYF	TGCGCCAGCTCCGATGGGACACTCACAGATACGCAGTATTTT
.	TRBV5-4	.	TRBJ1-2	CASSLIDSPHYGYTF	TGTGCCAGCAGCTTAATAGACAGCCCCCACTATGGCTACACCTTC
.	TRBV18	.	TRBJ2-3	CASSARSTDTQYF	TGTGCCAGCTCGGCTAGAAGCACAGATACGCAGTATTTT
.	TRBV6-6	.	TRBJ1-2	CASSYSGGRFGYTF	TGTGCCAGCAGTTACTCGGGAGGGCGCTTTGGCTACACCTTC
.	TRBV19	.	TRBJ2-2	CASMTGTYYTGELFF	TGTGCCAGTATGACCGGGACATACTACACCGGGGAGCTGTTTTTT
.	TRBV19	.	TRBJ1-5	CATGPYSNQPQHF	TGTGCCACCGGCCCATATAGCAATCAGCCCCAGCATTTT
.	TRBV2	.	TRBJ1-6	CASSERPGNSPLHF	TGTGCCAGCAGTGAACGTCCGGGGAATTCACCCCTCCACTTT
.	TRBV18	.	TRBJ2-1	CASSPRGGQLEQFF	TGTGCCAGCTCACCACGGGGGGGACAATTGGAGCAGTTCTTC